This entry lists 13 T cell receptor beta chains sequenced from one sample in a study of T cell repertoires in ileal Crohn's disease. TCRdb keeps only in-frame clones here, not all; method: immunoSEQ multiplex PCR. Among about 15,000 clones listed, about 75% were seen once. Sequenced sample: ileal tissue. The receptors come from an adult with Crohn's disease.

This clone was seen only a few times. The V and J genes are TRBV6-1 and TRBJ2-7; 10 bases are shared with TRBD2. J gave up 2 bases and V 6 bases, and 7 bases lay outside the gene matches. The CDR3 is 15 amino acids. Germline V gene data show CDR1 as MNHNS and CDR2 as SASEGT. CDR3 DNA sequence: TGTGCCAGCAGAATCTTTACTAGCGGGGCCTACGAGCAGTACTTC. Protein product: CASRIFTSGAYEQYF.

The chain links TRBV19 to TRBJ2-3; 15 bases fit TRBD2. The ends lost 6 bases at V and 6 bases at J; junction bases unmatched: 7. CDR3 length: 16 amino acids. Per the germline V gene, CDR1 is LNHDA and CDR2 is SQIVND (reference sequence). This chain's CDR3 is CASRHGTSGRRDTQYF. The DNA of the CDR3 is TGTGCCAGTAGGCACGGGACTAGCGGGAGGAGGGATACGCAGTATTTT. Supplemented by reference TRBV19 and TRBJ2-3, the full variable domain reads DGGITQSPKYLFRKEGQNVTLSCEQNLNHDAMYWYRQDPGQGLRLIYYSQIVNDFQKGDIAEGYSVSREKKESFPLTVTSAQKNPTAFYLCASRHGTSGRRDTQYFGPGTRLTVL.

The rearrangement links TRBV25-1 to TRBJ2-7, with a possible D match to TRBD2 (6 bases). The V end lost 5 bases, the J end lost 8 bases, and 13 bases lay between the germline ends. This CDR3 is built from 12 residues. Germline V gene sequence: CDR1 MGHDK, CDR2 SYGVNS. CDR3 region: CASSYTGTQQYF. The CDR3 DNA sequence: TGTGCCAGCAGTTATACCGGGACTCAGCAGTACTTC.

This rearrangement joins TRBV20-1 to TRBJ1-2; D remains unclear. V lost 7 bases and J 2 bases, leaving 8 bases between the germline ends. CDR1 and CDR2 (germline): DFQATT, SNEGSKA (reference sequence). The CDR3 is 11 residues long. CDR3 residues: CSGTENYGYTF. The CDR3 DNA is TGCAGTGGAACCGAGAACTATGGCTACACCTTC.

The rearrangement joins TRBV20-1 to TRBJ2-7; D is possibly TRBD2 (5 bases). Trimming took 6 bases from V and 10 from J, leaving 13 bases between them. This CDR3 is built from 10 residues. CDR1 DFQATT and CDR2 SNEGSKA come from the germline V gene (reference sequence). In DNA, the CDR3 is TGCAGTGCAGCGGAGCTTCAACAGTACTTC. It is translated as CSAAELQQYF.

The chain is built from TRBV5-1 and TRBJ2-2, with D unclear. Trimming removed 2 bases at V and 1 base at J, with 3 bases between. Germline CDR1 and CDR2: SGHRS and YFSETQ. The CDR3 spans 13 residues. In DNA, the CDR3 is TGCGCCAGCAGCTTCGGGAACACCGGGGAGCTGTTTTTT. Its protein product is CASSFGNTGELFF.

The chain combines TRBV10-1 with TRBJ2-5; 7 bases map to TRBD1. Per the germline V gene, CDR1 is WNHNN and CDR2 is SYGVQD (reference sequence). The CDR3 runs to 15 residues. The trim removed 0 bases at V and 5 bases at J, leaving 6 bases unmatched. The CDR3 here is CASSESFQGEETQYF. In nucleotides, the CDR3 is TGCGCCAGCAGTGAGTCGTTCCAGGGGGAGGAGACCCAGTACTTC.

The gene calls are TRBV29-1 and TRBJ2-7, with 8 bases that match TRBD1. Trimming cost V 7 bases and J 2 bases; bases outside gene matches: 4. Germline V lookup: CDR1 SQVTM, CDR2 ANQGSEA. This CDR3 region has 12 residues. CDR3 DNA sequence: TGCAGCGCGACAGGGGCAACCTACGAGCAGTACTTC. This translates into CSATGATYEQYF.

The chain has TRBV10-2 and TRBJ1-4; the D gene is possibly TRBD1 (5 bases). V was clipped by 3 bases and J by 7 bases, with 12 bases between them. Germline CDR1 is WSHSY and CDR2 is SAAADI. The CDR3 loop spans 14 amino acids. The CDR3 coding sequence is TGCGCCAGCAGTGAATGGAGGGGAAGTGAAAAACTGTTTTTT. Its translation: CASSEWRGSEKLFF.

This clone was picked up a small number of times. The chain has TRBV6-5 and TRBJ2-2, with 11 bases that match TRBD2. The V gene's germline CDR1 is MNHEY and CDR2 SVGAGI. V was clipped by 4 bases and J by 5 bases; unmatched bases: 6. The CDR3 is 16 residues long. CDR3 bases: TGTGCCAGCAGTTTGAAGACTAGCGGGAAGACCGGGGAGCTGTTTTTT. Encoded protein: CASSLKTSGKTGELFF.

This chain uses TRBV5-4 with TRBJ2-7; 11 nucleotides line up with TRBD1. The CDR3 totals 16 residues. The ends lost 4 bases at V and 3 bases at J; junction bases unmatched: 9. CDR1 and CDR2 from the germline V gene are SGHNT and YYREEE (reference sequence). The CDR3 protein is CASSQDSGTGGYEQYF. DNA of the CDR3: TGTGCCAGCAGCCAAGACTCCGGGACAGGGGGCTACGAGCAGTACTTC.

J is TRBJ2-7 and V is TRBV9; 7 positions match TRBD2. From germline, CDR1 is SGDLS and CDR2 YYNGEE. The J segment lost 3 bases and the V segment lost 4 bases, leaving 4 bases of the junction unmatched. The CDR3 runs to 13 residues. The CDR3: CASSPQRDYEQYF. The CDR3 nucleotides are TGTGCCAGCAGCCCCCAGCGGGACTACGAGCAGTACTTC.

This clone was detected only once. The chain combines TRBV5-1 with TRBJ1-2, with D tentatively TRBD1 (6 bases). In germline, CDR1 is SGHRS, CDR2 YFSETQ. CDR3 length equals 14 residues. Trimming took off 0 bases at V and 4 bases at J, with 10 bases between the two ends. The CDR3 sequence: CASSLEGGSYGYTF. The CDR3 DNA follows: TGCGCCAGCAGCTTGGAAGGGGGTTCCTATGGCTACACCTTC.